This is a list of T cell receptor beta chains from one sample in a study of cytomegalovirus exposure and HLA in healthy donors. Produced via immunoSEQ multiplex PCR; TCRdb's table is partial and in-frame only. The table shows some 200,000 clones, with approximately 67% occurring only once. The source material was PBMCs. The receptors derive from a man aged 40-49 years in good health and CMV-seronegative. Each CDR3 is given with its conserved first and last residue. The D gene is left open where the match is weak. Not all rows give a size; the values are once, few, many and, for expanded clones, a class.

>.|15|TRBV7-2|.|TRBJ2-7
CASSLVYRARDEQYF
TGTGCCAGCAGCTTAGTTTACAGGGCCCGGGACGAGCAGTACTTC
>.|18|TRBV5-6|few|TRBJ1-2
CASSLNREKYTVNYGYTF
TGTGCCAGCAGCCTTAACAGGGAAAAGTACACCGTTAACTATGGCTACACCTTC
>.|13|TRBV5-8|few|TRBJ2-2
CASSLSGTGELFF
TGTGCCAGCAGCCTCAGCGGCACCGGGGAGCTGTTTTTT
>.|14|TRBV7-8|.|TRBJ2-5
CASSLAGYQETQYF
TGTGCCAGCAGCTTGGCAGGGTACCAAGAGACCCAGTACTTC
>TRBD1|15|TRBV4-1|.|TRBJ2-4
CASSHTGTDKNIQYF
TGCGCCAGCAGCCATACCGGGACAGACAAAAACATTCAGTACTTC
>.|15|TRBV11-3|.|TRBJ2-7
CARGYWDFVSYEQYF
TGTGCCAGGGGATATTGGGACTTCGTATCCTACGAGCAGTACTTC
>.|17|TRBV5-4|.|TRBJ1-1
CASSQAAVNHLNTEAFF
TGTGCCAGCAGCCAAGCGGCAGTCAATCACCTAAACACTGAAGCTTTCTTT
>TRBD2|15|TRBV18|once|TRBJ2-2
CASSPRGGVTGELFF
TGTGCCAGCTCACCACGGGGGGGAGTCACCGGGGAGCTGTTTTTT
>TRBD1|15|TRBV30|.|TRBJ1-3
CAWSVDRGSGNTIYF
TGTGCCTGGAGTGTAGACAGGGGGTCTGGAAACACCATATATTTT
>TRBD2|14|TRBV10-3|.|TRBJ2-5
CAISGSSGVETQYF
TGTGCCATCAGTGGAAGTAGCGGGGTGGAGACCCAGTACTTC
>TRBD2|15|TRBV4-1|.|TRBJ2-7
CASSQGPGLAGEQYF
TGCGCCAGCAGCCAAGGACCGGGACTAGCGGGCGAGCAGTACTTC
>.|16|TRBV9|.|TRBJ2-3
CASSIRRTASTDTQYF
TGTGCCAGCAGCATCAGGAGGACAGCTAGCACAGATACGCAGTATTTT
>TRBD1|13|TRBV28|.|TRBJ1-5
CASSDRGRGAQHF
TGTGCCAGCAGCGACAGGGGGCGAGGGGCCCAGCATTTT
>.|14|TRBV30|.|TRBJ2-7
CAWRGGDTGYEQYF
TGTGCCTGGAGGGGAGGGGACACGGGCTACGAGCAGTACTTC
>.|15|TRBV7-2|.|TRBJ2-5
CASSLNLRAQETQYF
TGTGCCAGCAGCTTAAATTTGAGGGCCCAAGAGACCCAGTACTTC
>.|12|TRBV11-3|.|TRBJ2-7
CASSLGQNEQYF
TGTGCCAGCAGCCTAGGACAGAACGAGCAGTACTTC
>TRBD1|13|TRBV6-5|.|TRBJ2-3
CATNRGSTDTQYF
TGTGCCACAAACAGGGGGAGCACAGATACGCAGTATTTT
>TRBD1|17|TRBV7-8|few|TRBJ2-1
CASSFSGQGALLNEQFF
TGTGCCAGCAGCTTTTCGGGACAGGGGGCCCTCCTCAATGAGCAGTTCTTC
>.|12|TRBV5-1|.|TRBJ2-1
CASSMEGGEQFF
TGCGCCAGCAGCATGGAAGGGGGTGAGCAGTTCTTC
>TRBD1|15|TRBV5-1|.|TRBJ1-1
CASRQGPTVNTEAFF
TGCGCCAGCAGACAGGGGCCCACTGTGAACACTGAAGCTTTCTTT
>TRBD2|16|TRBV5-4|few|TRBJ2-3
CASSLALAGEGDTQYF
TGTGCCAGCAGCTTGGCCCTAGCGGGGGAGGGAGATACGCAGTATTTT
>.|12|TRBV5-4|.|TRBJ2-1
CASSQLGNEQFF
TGTGCCAGCAGCCAACTAGGAAATGAGCAGTTCTTC